The entry below gives a single T cell receptor (beta chain) sequence along with its context. These data are taken from a study of Graves' ophthalmopathy and Graves' hyperthyroidism. TCR beta CDR3 regions were amplified from RNA transcripts. In the first round, RT-PCR was carried out with HTBI primers, and a multiplex PCR formed the second round. MiXCR, run by TCRdb on the multiplex PCR reads, gives a single entry per CDR3 protein. Of over a million distinct CDR3 sequences listed, 35% to 40% are singletons. Sequencing input: peripheral blood or thyroid tissue (not recorded which). The TCR comes from an adult man with Graves' hyperthyroidism.

The CDR3 coding sequence is TGTGCCAGCAGCCCGCCTCGAGCTGAAGCTTTCTTT. Residues: CASSPPRAEAFF. This chain connects TRBV7-2 to TRBJ1-1, with no clear D. Trimming stripped 5 bases from V and 6 bases from J, with 10 bases between. The CDR3 extends over 12 amino acids. CDR1 is SGHTA, CDR2 FQGNSA, per germline.